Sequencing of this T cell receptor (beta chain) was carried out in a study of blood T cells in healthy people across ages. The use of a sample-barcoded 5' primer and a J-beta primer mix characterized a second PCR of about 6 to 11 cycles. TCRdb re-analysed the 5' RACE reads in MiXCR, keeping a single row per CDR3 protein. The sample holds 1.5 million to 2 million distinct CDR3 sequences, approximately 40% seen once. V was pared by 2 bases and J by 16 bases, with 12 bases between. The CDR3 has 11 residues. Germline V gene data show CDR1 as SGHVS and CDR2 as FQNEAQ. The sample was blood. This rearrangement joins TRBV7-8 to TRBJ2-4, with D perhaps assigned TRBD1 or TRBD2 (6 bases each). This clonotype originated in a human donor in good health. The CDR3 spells CASSLKGEVYF. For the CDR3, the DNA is TGTGCCAGCAGCTTAAAGGGGGAGGTATACTTC.